This T cell receptor (beta chain) was identified during a study of breast tumors, draining lymph nodes, adjacent tissues (dated by TCRdb to 2016 to 2017). Concerning the study at large: The study compared TCR beta repertoires across tumor, adjacent nontumor tissue and axillary lymph nodes from breast cancer patients. The study aimed to assess the relationships and possible T-cell exchange between tumor, surrounding tissue and draining lymph node repertoires in human breast cancer.

Broad study findings and their caveats: In luminal-like breast cancer, tumor and nontumor tissue repertoires resembled each other significantly more than in basal-like breast cancer. The conclusion that tumor T cells originate in lymph nodes was framed as consistent with a hypothesis rather than directly demonstrated. The data were considered consistent with most tumor T cells being derived from the lymph node and subsequently expanding within tumor tissue. Tumor T-cell repertoires showed less diversity than lymph node repertoires and more diversity than nontumor tissue repertoires, and tumor T-cell repertoires showed preferential V and J gene usage.

Lymph node samples were obtained from the axillary draining lymph nodes of breast cancer patients. TCRdb shows the sequencer as Illumina HiSeq 2000. TCR beta chain libraries were generated through multiplex PCR amplification. The amplified TCR beta chain products were analyzed by high-throughput sequencing. TCRdb reprocessed the public reads (quality trimming at Q25 with fastp, clone calling with MiXCR) and kept in-frame beta chains. Identical CDR3 protein sequences are pooled into one entry, listed with their most common genes and DNA. The sample table lists about 180,000 distinct CDR3 sequences, 25% to 40% of them with a count of one. The ten biggest clones cover roughly 4.5% of the sample. This clonotype was seen many times. The antigen it binds to is not known. Its ends do not fully match the called genes, so a read error is possible. The sequencing input was axillary lymph node tissue. This receptor was taken from a female donor with breast cancer. Some clones in this sample may be carry-over from other donors' samples.

CDR3 reads: CASGLGAWDYGYTF. The base sequence is TGTGCCAGCGGTTTGGGGGCGTGGGACTATGGCTACACCTTC. Here the chain combines TRBV12-3 or TRBV12-4 and TRBJ1-2; TRBD1 might be the D gene, on 6 matching bases. The CDR3 runs 14 amino acids, cysteine and phenylalanine included. Of the read, only the CDR3 DNA is kept; its 42 bases are in frame from base 1.